This T cell receptor beta chain is drawn from a study of shared clonotypes between healthy human individuals. Study overall: Each donor's CD8 memory used one plate, CD8 naive two, each CD4 subset three.

Original analysis: ImmunoSEQ yielded junction-only sequences lacking quality scores, so filtering differed. TCRdb's table, derived via immunoSEQ multiplex PCR, lists solely in-frame clones and lacks some. V and J calls and clone size are given by that table; D and trimming were obtained from the DNA. The sample shows 2 million to 2.5 million clones, approximately 94% of them seen only once. This clone was seen just once. Germline V gene sequence: CDR1 LNHDA, CDR2 SQIVND (reference sequence). The CDR3 is 15 residues long. Trimming stripped 7 bases from V and 0 bases from J, with 15 bases between. Donors were healthy HIV-negative adults without recent acute infections or vaccinations.

Sequencing used naive CD4+ T cells from PBMCs. The subset denotes: CD45RA+ positively selected. The clonotype comes from a man aged 18 to 29 in good health. Some clones in this sample may be carry-over from other donors' samples. V and J are TRBV19 and TRBJ1-2, with D perhaps matching TRBD1 (5 bases). CDR3 amino acids: CASKSQGPANYGYTF. The CDR3 nucleotides read TGTGCCAGTAAATCGCAGGGTCCCGCTAACTATGGCTACACCTTC.